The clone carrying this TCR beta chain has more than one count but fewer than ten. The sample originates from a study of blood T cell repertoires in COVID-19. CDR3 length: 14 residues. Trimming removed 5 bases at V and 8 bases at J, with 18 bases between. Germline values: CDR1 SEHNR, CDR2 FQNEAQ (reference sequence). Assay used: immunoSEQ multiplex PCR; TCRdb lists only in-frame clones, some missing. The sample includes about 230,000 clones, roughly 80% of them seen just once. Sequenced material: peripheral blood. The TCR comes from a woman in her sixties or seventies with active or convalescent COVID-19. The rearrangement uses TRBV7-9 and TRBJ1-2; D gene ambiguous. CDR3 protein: CASSPAGGVLGYTF. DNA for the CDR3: TGTGCCAGCAGCCCAGCAGGTGGTGTCCTGGGCTACACCTTC.